This TCR beta chain was sequenced during a study of CD8+CD57+ T cells in acquired aplastic anemia. By flow cytometry, patients selected for sequencing had shown an expansion of CD8+CD57+ cells. Template material for TCR beta VDJ and CDR3 profiling consisted of genomic DNA. TCRdb independently ran MiXCR on the reads; one entry per CDR3 protein. The sample holds approximately 180,000 distinct CDR3 sequences, more than 60% seen once. This sequence was found in a human donor with aplastic anemia. Sequencing was done on a sample of sorted CD4+, CD8+, or CD8+CD57+ T cells (not recorded which) from PBMCs.

CDR3: CASSLVGLENTEAFF. DNA of the CDR3: TGCGCCAGCAGCTTGGTCGGCCTGGAGAACACTGAAGCTTTCTTT. The chain links TRBV5-1 to TRBJ1-1; D gene uncertain. The V gene lost 0 bases and the J gene lost 1 base, with 10 bases spanning the gap. Germline V gene data show CDR1 as SGHRS and CDR2 as YFSETQ. The CDR3 is 15 residues long.